A single T cell receptor (beta chain) is shown here with its context. Recruits, aged about 18 to 95 years, lived in some 25 US areas. Before being deemed recovered, Cohort 3 donors had two negative PCRs, clearance, or symptom resolution. V lost 5 bases to trimming and J lost 3 bases; unmatched junction nucleotides: 11. CDR3 size: 18 residues. Germline V CDR1 and CDR2: MNHEY, SMNVEV (reference sequence). The sample comes from a study of blood T cell repertoires in COVID-19. As processed by the authors: Amplified reference gene primers provided the basis for estimating nucleated cell counts. Profiled with immunoSEQ multiplex PCR; TCRdb holds only in-frame clones, not every one. That table is the source of V, J and clone size, and D and trimming were worked out from the DNA. The sample records around 200,000 clones, 85% being singletons.

The clonotype originates from a man aged 40-55 years who had recovered from COVID-19. Sequencing was carried out using PBMCs or T cells enriched from blood (not recorded which). V usage is TRBV27 and J usage is TRBJ2-2, with 11 bases identical to TRBD2. The CDR3 is CASSMSSGRAGDTGELFF. The DNA of the CDR3 is TGTGCCAGCAGTATGAGTAGCGGGAGGGCCGGGGACACCGGGGAGCTGTTTTTT.